The entry below gives a single T cell receptor beta chain sequence along with its context. Its matching antigen is unknown. Germline V gene lookup returns CDR1 LNHDA and CDR2 SQIVND (reference sequence). The germline V and J ends were trimmed by 5 bases and 7 bases, with 15 bases remaining between them. This CDR3 comprises 14 residues. A multiplex PCR was run with 60 Vbeta primers and 13 Jbeta primers. Sequenced by immunoSEQ multiplex PCR; TCRdb stores in-frame clones only, minus some. The sample yields some 160,000 clones, about 85% seen once. The sample comes from a study of cytomegalovirus exposure and HLA in healthy donors. Whole-study results and caveats: According to the study, some 160 TCR beta chains were cytomegalovirus-associated. In a later analysis, most CMV-associated TCR beta chains appeared HLA-restricted. Among the CMV-associated chains, a few were confirmed in vitro as specific for CMV antigens. Data from an earlier analysis indicated that most TCR beta V segments were productive either about 87% or about 30% of the time.

The TCR originated in a man under 40 in good health and CMV-seropositive. Sequenced sample: PBMCs. The rearrangement links TRBV19 to TRBJ2-1; maybe TRBD1 (7 bases). DNA for the CDR3: TGTGCCAGTAGTTCGGAGACAGGGAGGAATGAGCAGTTCTTC. Translated, it gives CASSSETGRNEQFF.